This entry concerns a single TCR beta chain. The antigen remains undetermined. The data derive from a study of T cell repertoires in cytomegalovirus infection. Study details: A matching HLA type, together with CMV infection, was signaled by public TCR beta signatures.

Via MiXCR, TCRdb re-called the reads, giving one row per CDR3 protein. Here the sample spans about 350,000 distinct CDR3 sequences, 34% being singletons. The V gene's germline CDR1 is SGHTA and CDR2 FQGNSA. The CDR3 loop spans 16 amino acids. Trimming took off 1 base at V and 0 bases at J, with 9 bases between the two ends. The receptor was derived from a human donor in good health (CMV status not recorded). Some clones in this sample may be carry-over from other donors' samples. The chain links TRBV7-2 to TRBJ2-2; no definite D call. The sample was cultured PBMCs, taken from culture after CMV antigen stimulation. The CDR3 sequence: CASSLVGFPNTGELFF. The CDR3 bases are TGTGCCAGCAGCTTAGTTGGGTTTCCGAACACCGGGGAGCTGTTTTTT.